The clone carrying this T cell receptor beta chain has ten or more counts. Its antigen is still unknown. This sample's RNA came from whole unsorted tissue. The normal lung tissue was taken more than 3 cm from the tumor edge. The library came from three nested PCR rounds adapted from ARM-PCR protocols. TCRdb called the multiplex PCR reads again in MiXCR, with one record for every CDR3 protein. The sample holds about 80,000 distinct CDR3 sequences, approximately 80% seen once. This CDR3 comprises 13 residues. Trimming took 8 bases from V and 5 from J, leaving 16 bases between them. The germline V gene has CDR1 MNHEY and CDR2 SVGAGI. The sample is drawn from a study of tumor and adjacent non-tumor tissue in lung cancer. For the study at large: Patients comprised about a dozen adenocarcinoma, a couple of squamous cell carcinoma and 1 small cell lung cancer. Stage I to III disease affected about nine men and roughly 5 women aged about 31 to 85. Study-wide results and caveats: Higher tumor TCR diversity was associated with shorter survival.

The rearrangement joins TRBV6-5 to TRBJ2-7; TRBD1 might be the D (5 bases). This receptor was identified in a man aged 55 to 70 with non-small cell lung cancer. Sequencing input: distant non-tumor lung tissue. The CDR3 region is CASQRTSGNEQYF. In DNA form, the CDR3 reads TGTGCCAGCCAAAGGACAAGTGGGAACGAGCAGTACTTC.